Following are 20 T cell receptor beta chains from one sample sequenced in a study of STAT5B mutations in CD4+ large granular lymphocyte leukemia. Here immunoSEQ multiplex PCR was the method, and the copy in TCRdb shows in-frame clones only, minus some. This sample has 30,000 to 40,000 clones, with approximately 90% found just once. The sample comprised CD4+ T cells from blood buffy coats. The receptor set was obtained from a human donor in good health.

The rearrangement links TRBV11-1 to TRBJ1-5; D gene uncertain. The germline gives CDR1 SGHAT, CDR2 FQDESV (reference sequence). The CDR3 extends over 13 amino acids. V dropped 4 bases and J dropped 6 bases, with 10 bases sitting between them. The CDR3 region has the DNA TGTGCCAGCAGCTCCGAACCGGGTCAGCCCCAGCATTTT. Translating it yields CASSSEPGQPQHF.

This clone is a singleton in its sample. The same CDR3 arises from other DNA sequences in this sample as well. This chain joins TRBV11-3 and TRBJ2-7; D is uncertain. CDR1 is SGHNT, CDR2 YENEEA, per germline. This CDR3 is 13 amino acids long. The ends were cut back, 1 base at V and 4 bases at J, with 8 bases in the middle. In nucleotides, the CDR3 is TGTGCCAGCAGCTTAGTCCCCCTTTACGAGCAGTACTTC. This encodes CASSLVPLYEQYF.

This chain uses TRBV11-3 with TRBJ2-4, with D perhaps TRBD2 (6 bases). The germline CDR1 and CDR2 sequences are SGHNT and YENEEA. The CDR3 length is 15 residues. V was pared by 5 bases and J by 3 bases, with 14 bases between. As DNA, the CDR3 is TGTGCCAGCAGCGAATGGGGGGAGGACAAAAACATTCAGTACTTC. This codes for CASSEWGEDKNIQYF.

The genes are TRBV11-2 and TRBJ1-2; 9 bases agree with TRBD1. The V gene end was trimmed by 5 bases and the J gene end by 4 bases; junction bases not matched to a gene: 8. The CDR3 contains 15 residues. Germline CDR1 reads SGHAT; CDR2 reads FQNNGV. Written as DNA, the CDR3 is TGTGCCAGCAGCCCCCTCCGGGACAGGGCCTATGGCTACACCTTC. It specifies CASSPLRDRAYGYTF.

Here the CDR3 DNA reads TGTGCCAGCAGCGTAGGTGCAGGGGACCATGGCTACACCTTC. This sequence encodes CASSVGAGDHGYTF. V and J are TRBV9 and TRBJ1-2; the D gene is possibly TRBD1 (6 bases). Trimming shortened V by 0 bases and J by 6 bases, and 12 bases separated the two germline ends. Germline values: CDR1 SGDLS, CDR2 YYNGEE. The CDR3 is 14 amino acids.

J is TRBJ2-3 and V is TRBV7-8; no reliable D call. Trimming cost V 1 base and J 5 bases, with 10 bases left between them. CDR3 size: 14 residues. Germline loops: CDR1 SGHVS, CDR2 FQNEAQ. The CDR3 loop is CASSLESNLDTQYF. For the CDR3, the DNA is TGTGCCAGCAGCTTAGAAAGTAACCTAGATACGCAGTATTTT.

V is TRBV10-1 and J is TRBJ2-2; 11 bases line up with TRBD2. V shed 4 bases, J shed 6 bases, and the junction held 7 bases outside the gene matches. CDR3 length: 16 amino acids. Germline V CDR1 and CDR2: WNHNN, SYGVQD (reference sequence). CDR3 protein: CASSGYSGGAPGELFF. CDR3 in DNA: TGCGCCAGCAGTGGATATAGCGGGGGGGCCCCCGGGGAGCTGTTTTTT.

The gene calls are TRBV27 and TRBJ2-7; 7 bases are a match to TRBD1. Germline lookup yields CDR1 MNHEY and CDR2 SMNVEV (reference sequence). Trimming cost V 6 bases and J 2 bases; bases outside gene matches: 7. The CDR3 totals 14 residues. The CDR3 is CASSRTGTAYEQYF. The CDR3 coding sequence is TGTGCCAGCAGCCGGACGGGGACAGCCTACGAGCAGTACTTC.

The chain has TRBV7-2 and TRBJ1-1; D not certain. Germline V gives CDR1 SGHTA, CDR2 FQGNSA. V was cut by 1 base and J by 0 bases, with 6 bases left in between. There are 14 residues in the CDR3. The CDR3 sequence is CASSLGPLNTEAFF. As DNA, the CDR3 is TGTGCCAGCAGCTTAGGACCTTTGAACACTGAAGCTTTCTTT. The variable domain in full, completed from reference TRBV7-2 and TRBJ1-1, reads GAGVSQSPSNKVTEKGKDVELRCDPISGHTALYWYRQSLGQGLEFLIYFQGNSAPDKSGLPSDRFSAERTGGSVSTLTIQRTQQEDSAVYLCASSLGPLNTEAFFGQGTRLTVV.

This chain joins TRBV28 and TRBJ1-2; TRBD1 matches 8 bases. The junction had 3 bases not matched to a gene; V was cut back by 5 bases and J by 4 bases. Germline V gene data show CDR1 as MDHEN and CDR2 as SYDVKM. The CDR3 covers 13 residues. The CDR3 loop reads CASSEGQGYGYTF. The CDR3, as DNA: TGTGCCAGCAGTGAAGGACAGGGCTATGGCTACACCTTC.

V is TRBV9 and J is TRBJ2-1; 9 bases are a match to TRBD2. V trimming: 0 bases; J trimming: 7 bases; junction bases outside the gene matches: 8. The CDR3 loop spans 16 amino acids. CDR1 and CDR2 from the germline V gene are SGDLS and YYNGEE. This chain's CDR3 is CASSVGGPSGKNEQFF. CDR3 coding DNA: TGTGCCAGCAGCGTAGGAGGGCCTAGCGGGAAGAATGAGCAGTTCTTC.

This chain joins TRBV11-3 and TRBJ1-1; no reliable D call. Germline CDR1 reads SGHNT; CDR2 reads YENEEA. The CDR3 is 16 amino acids. Between the trimmed V and J ends, which lost 0 bases and 0 bases, there was a span of 11 bases. Here the CDR3 reads CASSLDHADLNTEAFF. CDR3 nucleotide sequence: TGTGCCAGCAGCTTAGATCACGCAGACTTGAACACTGAAGCTTTCTTT. Full variable domain (outside the CDR3, taken from reference TRBV11-3 and TRBJ1-1): EAGVVQSPRYKIIEKKQPVAFWCNPISGHNTLYWYLQNLGQGPELLIRYENEEAVDDSQLPKDRFSAERLKGVDSTLKIQPAELGDSAVYLCASSLDHADLNTEAFFGQGTRLTVV.

This clone was picked up one time. The V gene is TRBV6-5, the J gene TRBJ1-2, with 7 bases identical to TRBD1. This CDR3 has 15 amino acids. Germline CDR1 reads MNHEY; CDR2 reads SVGAGI. V was clipped by 7 bases and J by 4 bases; unmatched bases: 12. CDR3 nucleotides: TGTGCCAGCACCGAGGGGGCGTTTTCGGGCTATGGCTACACCTTC. Translating it yields CASTEGAFSGYGYTF.

J is TRBJ2-1 and V is TRBV30, with D tentatively TRBD2 (6 bases). The CDR3 is 14 amino acids. Trimming cost V 0 bases and J 4 bases, with 10 bases left between them. Germline CDR1 and CDR2: GTSNPN and SVGIG (reference sequence). The DNA for the CDR3 is TGTGCCTGGAGTGTACTAGCAGATTACAATGAGCAGTTCTTC. Amino acids: CAWSVLADYNEQFF.

The V gene is TRBV5-1, the J gene TRBJ1-2; 7 bases map to TRBD1. Trimming at V came to 0 bases and at J to 5 bases, leaving 4 bases not matched to a gene. Germline CDR1 reads SGHRS; CDR2 reads YFSETQ. The CDR3 sequence is 14 residues long. The DNA of the CDR3 is TGCGCCAGCAGCTTGGAGCCAGGGGGATATGGCTACACCTTC. Translation: CASSLEPGGYGYTF.

In nucleotides, the CDR3 is TGTGCCAGCAGCTTGGCGGGACAGTCTATTTCCACTGAAGCTTTCTTT. It translates to CASSLAGQSISTEAFF. V is TRBV5-8 and J is TRBJ1-1, with 7 bases aligning to TRBD1. J gave up 4 bases and V 0 bases, and 9 bases lay outside the gene matches. This CDR3 is 16 amino acids long. From germline, CDR1 is SGHTS and CDR2 YDEGEE.

The chain joins TRBV6-5 to TRBJ1-2; TRBD1 aligns across 9 bases. The germline gives CDR1 MNHEY, CDR2 SVGAGI. V was clipped by 4 bases and J by 8 bases; unmatched bases: 8. The CDR3 consists of 14 residues. CDR3 coding DNA: TGTGCCAGCAGTTTACAGGGGGCCCTGGGAGGCTACACCTTC. Its protein is CASSLQGALGGYTF.

The chain is built from TRBV6-5 and TRBJ2-7; possibly TRBD1 for D (5 bases). V lost 2 bases to trimming and J lost 4 bases, with 9 bases between them. CDR1 and CDR2 from the germline V gene are MNHEY and SVGAGI. The CDR3 loop spans 13 amino acids. Written as DNA, the CDR3 is TGTGCCAGCAGTTACGACAGACAATACGAGCAGTACTTC. It translates to CASSYDRQYEQYF.

The chain is built from TRBV20-1 and TRBJ1-1, with a tentative D call TRBD1 (5 bases). The V gene's germline CDR1 is DFQATT and CDR2 SNEGSKA (reference sequence). Trimming left V 5 bases short and J 3 bases short, with 7 bases between. CDR3 length: 11 residues. CDR3 region: CSARGHTEAFF. The CDR3, as DNA: TGCAGTGCTCGGGGCCACACTGAAGCTTTCTTT.

The DNA for the CDR3 is TGTGCCAGCAGCTTAAAAGGGGGGGCAGGTCAGCCCCAGCATTTT. It encodes CASSLKGGAGQPQHF. The V call is TRBV7-6, the J call TRBJ1-5; TRBD1 might be the D (6 bases). Trimming cost V 2 bases and J 6 bases, with 14 bases left between them. This CDR3 contains 15 residues. The germline gives CDR1 SGHVS, CDR2 FNYEAQ.